This T cell receptor beta chain emerged from a study of identical twins. TCRdb fed the 5' RACE reads into MiXCR, producing one record per CDR3 protein. The table has around 1.7 million distinct CDR3 sequences, under 35% seen once; the top ten hold about 0.27%. This clonotype has more than one count but fewer than ten. The antigen remains unidentified. All of the donors were Caucasians in good health. CDR1 and CDR2 (germline): SEHNR, FQNEAQ (reference sequence). The CDR3 totals 16 residues. V was pared by 3 bases and J by 0 bases, with 11 bases between. Notes on the study in general: One should note that invariant MAIT and iNKT cells could partly confound zero-insertion analyses.

Sequencing input: cord blood. This rearrangement joins TRBV7-9 to TRBJ1-4; D gene unclear. This receptor was taken from a newborn girl in good health. Written as DNA, the CDR3 is TGTGCCAGCAGCTTTTGGCCCCGAGCAACTAATGAAAAACTGTTTTTT. Its translation is CASSFWPRATNEKLFF.